This T cell receptor (beta chain) was observed in a study of T cell responses to AZD1222 COVID-19 vaccine. Trimming stripped 3 bases from V and 0 bases from J, with 6 bases between. This CDR3 region has 15 residues. Germline V gene data show CDR1 as SEHNR and CDR2 as FQNEAQ (reference sequence). Comments on this clone: Its target is not known.

TCRdb's table, derived via immunoSEQ multiplex PCR, lists solely in-frame clones and lacks some. The repertoire holds about 150,000 clones, 92% seen once, with around 3.5% in the top ten. Study findings and constraints: Only six individuals given AZD1222 were seropositive at baseline.

This rearrangement joins TRBV7-9 to TRBJ1-6; D ambiguous. This material consisted of peripheral blood, taken 28 days after the second AZD1222 dose. This sequence was found in an adult who received the AZD1222 COVID-19 vaccine. CDR3 nucleotide sequence: TGTGCCAGCAGCTTGGAAGTCTCCTATAATTCACCCCTCCACTTT. This translates into CASSLEVSYNSPLHF.